A single T cell receptor (beta chain) is shown here with its context. Indicated time point: recipient sample about 28 days before transplant, after cytoreduction. Only in-frame clones appear in the TCRdb table, and some are missing; sequencing was by immunoSEQ multiplex PCR. The sample lists around 19,000 clones, roughly 77% seen once, with 15% to 20% in the top ten. The V end lost 4 bases, the J end lost 5 bases, and 12 bases lay between the germline ends. In germline, CDR1 is SEHNR, CDR2 FQNEAQ (reference sequence). The CDR3 extends over 13 amino acids. This sample is part of a study of T cell clonotyping in hematopoietic cell transplantation.

The chain is built from TRBV7-9 and TRBJ2-7, with D perhaps TRBD2 (6 bases). The TCR originated in a man between 60 and 70 years old with acute myeloid leukemia. Some clones in this sample may be carry-over from other donors' samples. Sequenced material: peripheral blood mononuclear cells, taken before stem cell transplant. CDR3 coding DNA: TGTGCCAGCAGCTACGGGGGACTCAACGAGCAGTACTTC. Its protein is CASSYGGLNEQYF.